This T cell receptor (beta chain) was sequenced during a study of T cell responses to AZD1222 COVID-19 vaccine. Study-wide results and caveats: Among spike-specific TCRs, nearly half reportedly target unmutated variant regions. CD4 TCRs covered the whole spike, strongest at regions 160-218 and 743-854. Two AZD1222 administrations were followed by greater Spike-specific TCR breadth and depth.

TCRdb keeps only in-frame clones here, not all; method: immunoSEQ multiplex PCR. The sample has roughly 120,000 clones, 89% seen once. Note on this clone: What it binds is not known.

CDR1 SGHVS and CDR2 FNYEAQ come from the germline V gene. The CDR3 length is 14 residues. The V and J ends lost 0 bases and 0 bases respectively, with 2 bases between them. This receptor was taken from an adult in good health. The V call is TRBV7-6, the J call TRBJ1-4; D uncertain. The starting material was peripheral blood, obtained on day 0 of AZD1222 vaccination. CDR3 region: CASSLAATNEKLFF. The CDR3 nucleotides are TGTGCCAGCAGCTTAGCGGCAACTAATGAAAAACTGTTTTTT.